The 4 T cell receptor beta chains given below trace back to one sample, sequenced in a study of identical twins (dated by TCRdb to about 2016). Preparation of the library involved 5' RACE. TCRdb lists the instrument as Illumina HiSeq 2000. Through fastp at Q25 and MiXCR, TCRdb rebuilt clones from the public reads, retaining in-frame beta chains. All rows with the same CDR3 protein become a single entry with the most common DNA and genes. The sample table contains about 890,000 distinct CDR3 sequences; only one count was recorded for 9% to 15% of them. Around 1.5% of the sample goes to the ten largest clones. The same sample was also studied in work on yellow fever vaccine responses in identical twins.

The sample comprised PBMCs. These receptors were obtained from a woman between 18 and 29 years old in good health.

This clonotype has ten or more counts. J is TRBJ2-7 and V is TRBV5-5; D could derive from TRBD1 or TRBD2 (6 bases each). With 4 bases removed from V and 2 bases from J, the gap between germline ends came to 16 bases. CDR1 is SGHKS and CDR2 is YYEKEE in the germline V gene (reference sequence). This CDR3 has 15 residues. CDR3 sequence reads: CASSPRIGGTYEQYV. In DNA form, the CDR3 reads TGTGCCAGCAGCCCACGCATAGGGGGGACCTACGAGCAGTACGTC.

The V gene is TRBV4-1, the J gene TRBJ2-1; 9 bases are shared with TRBD2. The CDR3 sequence is 20 residues long. V lost 4 bases, J lost 0 bases, and 16 bases stayed unmatched. Looked up from germline, CDR1 is MGHRA and CDR2 is YSYEKL. CDR3 sequence (DNA): TGCGCCAGCAGCCCGATCCAAGCGGGGGGCTTTCTACTCTCCTACAATGAGCAGTTCTTC. Residues: CASSPIQAGGFLLSYNEQFF.

In its sample, this clonotype was seen once. V and J are TRBV20-1 and TRBJ2-2; D is unresolved. Germline V gives CDR1 DFQATT, CDR2 SNEGSKA (reference sequence). The CDR3 consists of 15 residues. Trimming pared 6 bases from V and 0 bases from J, leaving 14 bases between. In DNA, the CDR3 is TGCAGTGCCTCTGGATCAGTTACGAACACCGGGGAGCTGTTTTTT. This encodes CSASGSVTNTGELFF.

This clonotype came up a few times. This rearrangement joins TRBV3-1 to TRBJ1-6, with a possible D match to TRBD1 (5 bases). V was cut by 5 bases and J by 9 bases, with 14 bases left in between. This CDR3 comprises 14 residues. CDR1 LGHDT and CDR2 YNNKEL come from the germline V gene (reference sequence). DNA for the CDR3: TGTGCCAGCAGCGAAACCGGGACTAGTTCACCCCTCCACTTT. Translation gives CASSETGTSSPLHF.